Listed below are T cell receptor beta chains from one sample, sequenced in a study of T cells in lung cancer brain metastases. Method: immunoSEQ multiplex PCR; TCRdb's copy keeps in-frame clones and lacks some. The sample shows about 670 clones, around 92% of them seen only once. The sample consisted of tumor tissue from a brain metastasis. These receptors all come from a man aged 55 to 70 with non-small cell lung cancer that had spread to the brain. Both conserved end residues are part of each CDR3. A D gene is named only where the DNA matches it firmly. Where a row states a size, it is once, few, many or the class of an expanded clone; other rows omit it.

V gene: TRBV19; D gene: NA; J gene: TRBJ2-3; clone size: NA; CDR3 protein: CASRGGREFGDTQYF; CDR3 DNA: TGTGCCAGTAGAGGGGGGCGGGAATTTGGAGATACGCAGTATTTT
V gene: TRBV27; D gene: NA; J gene: TRBJ2-4; clone size: NA; CDR3 protein: CASSLQGVAKNIQYF; CDR3 DNA: TGTGCCAGCAGTCTCCAGGGAGTAGCCAAAAACATTCAGTACTTC
V gene: TRBV11-3; D gene: NA; J gene: TRBJ2-7; clone size: NA; CDR3 protein: CASSFSGAASYEQYF; CDR3 DNA: TGTGCCAGCAGCTTCTCCGGGGCAGCTTCCTACGAGCAGTACTTC
V gene: TRBV27; D gene: NA; J gene: TRBJ2-2; clone size: NA; CDR3 protein: CASSPRRNTGELFF; CDR3 DNA: TGTGCCAGCAGTCCGAGACGAAACACCGGGGAGCTGTTTTTT
V gene: TRBV7-2; D gene: NA; J gene: TRBJ2-3; clone size: NA; CDR3 protein: CASSPGPPGDTQYF; CDR3 DNA: TGTGCCAGCAGCCCCGGGCCCCCCGGGGATACGCAGTATTTT
V gene: TRBV6-5; D gene: NA; J gene: TRBJ2-3; clone size: once; CDR3 protein: CASRPWLDTDTQYF; CDR3 DNA: TGTGCCAGCCGGCCGTGGCTAGACACAGATACGCAGTATTTT
V gene: TRBV4-1; D gene: NA; J gene: TRBJ2-3; clone size: NA; CDR3 protein: CASSQEASPDTQYF; CDR3 DNA: TGCGCCAGCAGCCAAGAGGCCAGCCCAGATACGCAGTATTTT
V gene: TRBV2; D gene: NA; J gene: TRBJ2-1; clone size: few; CDR3 protein: CASSVGGSNEQFF; CDR3 DNA: TGTGCCAGCAGTGTCGGGGGAAGCAATGAGCAGTTCTTC
V gene: TRBV15; D gene: NA; J gene: TRBJ2-1; clone size: NA; CDR3 protein: CATSRFSESPFF; CDR3 DNA: TGTGCCACCAGCCGATTTAGCGAGTCGCCGTTCTTC
V gene: TRBV7-9; D gene: TRBD1; J gene: TRBJ2-7; clone size: NA; CDR3 protein: CASSLTGLDYEQYF; CDR3 DNA: TGTGCCAGCAGCTTGACAGGGTTGGACTACGAGCAGTACTTC
V gene: TRBV6-6; D gene: NA; J gene: TRBJ1-3; clone size: NA; CDR3 protein: CASNRGGNTIYF; CDR3 DNA: TGTGCCAGCAATAGGGGTGGAAACACCATATATTTT
V gene: TRBV20-1; D gene: NA; J gene: TRBJ2-5; clone size: NA; CDR3 protein: CSANRGETQYF; CDR3 DNA: TGCAGTGCTAATCGGGGGGAGACCCAGTACTTC
V gene: TRBV2; D gene: NA; J gene: TRBJ2-1; clone size: NA; CDR3 protein: CASSEEGSGYNEQFF; CDR3 DNA: TGTGCCAGCAGTGAAGAGGGCTCGGGGTACAATGAGCAGTTCTTC
V gene: TRBV5-5; D gene: NA; J gene: TRBJ2-1; clone size: NA; CDR3 protein: CASRSSHGSSYNEQFF; CDR3 DNA: TGTGCCAGCAGAAGTTCCCACGGAAGCTCCTACAATGAGCAGTTCTTC
V gene: TRBV4-1; D gene: NA; J gene: TRBJ2-1; clone size: NA; CDR3 protein: CASSQDTGNNEQFF; CDR3 DNA: TGCGCCAGCAGCCAAGACACTGGGAACAATGAGCAGTTCTTC
V gene: TRBV27; D gene: NA; J gene: TRBJ2-3; clone size: NA; CDR3 protein: CASTPGPWPDTQYF; CDR3 DNA: TGTGCCAGCACCCCGGGCCCGTGGCCAGATACGCAGTATTTT
V gene: TRBV5-1; D gene: TRBD1; J gene: TRBJ2-3; clone size: NA; CDR3 protein: CASSSGTGLADTQYF; CDR3 DNA: TGCGCCAGCAGCTCCGGGACAGGGCTAGCAGATACGCAGTATTTT
V gene: TRBV9; D gene: NA; J gene: TRBJ1-6; clone size: NA; CDR3 protein: CASRDEGFYNSPLHF; CDR3 DNA: TGTGCCAGCAGGGACGAGGGATTTTATAATTCACCCCTCCACTTT
V gene: TRBV9; D gene: TRBD1; J gene: TRBJ2-7; clone size: NA; CDR3 protein: CASSVVGQSYEQYF; CDR3 DNA: TGTGCCAGCAGCGTAGTGGGACAGTCCTACGAGCAGTACTTC
V gene: TRBV7-8; D gene: TRBD1; J gene: TRBJ1-5; clone size: NA; CDR3 protein: CASSLHRGPAQPQHF; CDR3 DNA: TGTGCCAGCAGCTTACACAGGGGGCCGGCTCAGCCCCAGCATTTT
V gene: TRBV7-2; D gene: NA; J gene: TRBJ2-3; clone size: NA; CDR3 protein: CASSPGPPGDTQYF; CDR3 DNA: TGTGCCAGCAGCCCCGGGCCTCCCGGGGATACGCAGTATTTT
V gene: TRBV4-3; D gene: TRBD2; J gene: TRBJ2-3; clone size: NA; CDR3 protein: CASSPGGAGGGSTDTQYF; CDR3 DNA: TGCGCCAGCAGCCCCGGGGGGGCAGGCGGGGGGAGCACAGATACGCAGTATTTT
V gene: TRBV7-9; D gene: TRBD2; J gene: TRBJ2-1; clone size: NA; CDR3 protein: CASSQGLGVSSYNEQFF; CDR3 DNA: TGTGCCAGCAGCCAGGGACTAGGCGTTAGCTCCTACAATGAGCAGTTCTTC
V gene: TRBV9; D gene: NA; J gene: TRBJ1-5; clone size: NA; CDR3 protein: CASSVDGGGNQPQHF; CDR3 DNA: TGTGCCAGCAGCGTAGATGGGGGGGGGAATCAGCCCCAGCATTTT
V gene: TRBV6-1; D gene: NA; J gene: TRBJ1-5; clone size: NA; CDR3 protein: CASKTSNQPQHF; CDR3 DNA: TGTGCCAGCAAAACTAGCAATCAGCCCCAGCATTTT
V gene: TRBV7-2; D gene: TRBD2; J gene: TRBJ2-1; clone size: NA; CDR3 protein: CASRLSPPSSGRNNEQFF; CDR3 DNA: TGTGCCAGCAGACTAAGCCCCCCCTCTAGCGGGAGGAACAATGAGCAGTTCTTC
V gene: TRBV19; D gene: NA; J gene: TRBJ1-6; clone size: NA; CDR3 protein: CASGLGDTNSPLHF; CDR3 DNA: TGTGCCAGTGGGTTGGGCGATACTAATTCACCCCTCCACTTT
V gene: TRBV9; D gene: NA; J gene: TRBJ2-5; clone size: NA; CDR3 protein: CASSVDTGRGETQYF; CDR3 DNA: TGTGCCAGCAGCGTAGACACAGGGAGGGGGGAGACCCAGTACTTC
V gene: TRBV5-1; D gene: NA; J gene: TRBJ2-1; clone size: NA; CDR3 protein: CASSLDRVNEQFF; CDR3 DNA: TGCGCCAGCAGCTTGGACAGGGTCAATGAGCAGTTCTTC